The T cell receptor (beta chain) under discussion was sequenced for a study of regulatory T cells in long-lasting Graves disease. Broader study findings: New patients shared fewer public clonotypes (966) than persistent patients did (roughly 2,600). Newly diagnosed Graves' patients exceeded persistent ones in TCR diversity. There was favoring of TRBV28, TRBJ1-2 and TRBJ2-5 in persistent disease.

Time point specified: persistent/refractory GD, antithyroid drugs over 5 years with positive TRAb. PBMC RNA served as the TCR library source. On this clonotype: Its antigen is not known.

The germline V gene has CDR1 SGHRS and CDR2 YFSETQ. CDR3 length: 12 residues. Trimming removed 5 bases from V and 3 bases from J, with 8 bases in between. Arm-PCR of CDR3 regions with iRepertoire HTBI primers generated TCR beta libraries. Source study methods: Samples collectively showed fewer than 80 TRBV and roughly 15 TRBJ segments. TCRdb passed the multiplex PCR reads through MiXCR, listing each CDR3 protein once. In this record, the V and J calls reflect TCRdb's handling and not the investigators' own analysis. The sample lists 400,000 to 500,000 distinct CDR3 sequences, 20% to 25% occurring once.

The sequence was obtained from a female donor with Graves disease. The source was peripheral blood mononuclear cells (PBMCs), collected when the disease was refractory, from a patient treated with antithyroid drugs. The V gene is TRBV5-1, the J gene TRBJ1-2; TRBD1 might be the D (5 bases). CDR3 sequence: CASRSRDYGYTF. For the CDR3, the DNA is TGCGCCAGCAGGTCCAGGGACTATGGCTACACCTTC.